This passage covers 27 T cell receptor beta chains from one sample sequenced in a study of spatial heterogeneity in lung cancer. Using its own MiXCR run on the 5' RACE reads, TCRdb lists one record per CDR3 protein. The table shows approximately 15,000 distinct CDR3 sequences, with about 3.9% occurring only once. Time point described: sample taken at primary tumor resection. Sequenced here: normal lung tissue next to the tumor, sampled at surgery. The source is a male donor with early-stage non-small cell lung cancer.

By sample share, this clonotype is medium-sized (0.01 to 0.1%). With the library built for alpha chains, this beta chain is off target and its frequency is not meaningful. The chain recombines TRBV12-3 or TRBV12-4 with TRBJ2-1; either TRBD1 or TRBD2 may fit D (6 bases each). The CDR3 is 15 amino acids. V lost 7 bases to trimming and J lost 2 bases, with 15 bases between them. CDR3 DNA sequence: TGTGCCAGCAACCAGGGGCGGGACACCTACAATGAGCAGTTCTTC. Its protein product is CASNQGRDTYNEQFF.

This clonotype has a count of ten or more. With the library built for alpha chains, this beta chain is off target and its frequency is not meaningful. This chain joins TRBV28 and TRBJ1-2, with D perhaps TRBD1 (5 bases). V shed 2 bases and J shed 11 bases, with 18 bases lying between them. This CDR3 spans 14 amino acids. From germline, CDR1 is MDHEN and CDR2 SYDVKM. The CDR3 region is CASSLARDRGWYTF. The CDR3 DNA reads as TGTGCCAGCAGTTTAGCCCGGGACCGAGGATGGTACACCTTC.

Ten or more counts support this clonotype. This beta chain is off target for a library built for alpha chains, so its abundance means little. V is TRBV4-1 and J is TRBJ2-7, with D tentatively TRBD2 (5 bases). Per germline, CDR1 MGHRA and CDR2 YSYEKL. Trimming left V 4 bases short and J 1 base short, with 11 bases between. This CDR3 contains 14 residues. CDR3: CASSLYSGSYEQYF. The CDR3 DNA reads TGCGCCAGCAGCCTGTATTCGGGATCCTACGAGCAGTACTTC.

This clonotype was detected ten times or more. In a library made to pick up alpha chains, this beta chain is a stray read with a size that means little. This chain links TRBV2 with TRBJ2-7, with 7 positions matching TRBD2. Unmatched junction bases numbered 4, after V lost 8 bases and J lost 0 bases. CDR1 is SNHLY, CDR2 FYNNEI, per germline. The CDR3 sequence is 13 residues long. This CDR3 reads CASGLVFSYEQYF. The CDR3, as DNA: TGTGCCAGCGGACTAGTCTTCTCCTACGAGCAGTACTTC. Full variable domain (rest looked up from reference TRBV2 and TRBJ2-7): EPEVTQTPSHQVTQMGQEVILRCVPISNHLYFYWYRQILGQKVEFLVSFYNNEISEKSEIFDDQFSVERPDGSNFTLKIRSTKLEDSAMYFCASGLVFSYEQYFGPGTRLTVT.

This clonotype was observed many times. Little can be read into the size of this beta chain, an off-target read in a library designed for alpha chains. V usage is TRBV12-3 or TRBV12-4 and J usage is TRBJ1-6, with 7 bases that match TRBD1. This CDR3 has 14 amino acids. After removal of 3 bases from V and 6 bases from J, the junction contained 2 bases not matched to a gene. CDR3 residues: CASSLTGRNSPLHF. The CDR3 nucleotides read TGTGCCAGCAGTTTGACAGGGCGTAATTCACCCCTCCACTTT.

Ten or more counts support this clonotype. This beta chain turned up in a library designed for alpha chains; as an off-target read, its abundance says little. This rearrangement joins TRBV3-1 to TRBJ2-1; no reliable D call. The CDR3 length is 13 residues. The V end was cut by 0 bases, the J end by 4 bases, with 4 bases between. In germline, CDR1 is LGHDT, CDR2 YNNKEL (reference sequence). CDR3 DNA: TGTGCCAGCAGCCAAGATAGGTACAATGAGCAGTTCTTC. It codes for CASSQDRYNEQFF.

This clonotype showed up many times. This beta chain represents an off-target read in a library built for alpha chains; its size is of limited meaning. This rearrangement joins TRBV7-9 to TRBJ1-1; D gene unclear. The V and J ends lost 5 bases and 1 base respectively, with 5 bases between them. This CDR3 spans 12 amino acids. Germline V lookup: CDR1 SEHNR, CDR2 FQNEAQ (reference sequence). The DNA of the CDR3 is TGTGCCAGCAGCCCGGAGAACACTGAAGCTTTCTTT. Encoded protein: CASSPENTEAFF.

This clonotype has ten or more counts. This beta chain appears as a stray read in a library generated for alpha chains; its size is not informative. This sequence joins TRBV13 and TRBJ2-7; 9 positions match TRBD2. Trimming at V came to 2 bases and at J to 6 bases, leaving 5 bases not matched to a gene. The CDR3 spans 14 residues. Per germline, CDR1 PRHDT and CDR2 FYEKMQ (reference sequence). The CDR3 loop reads CASSLSAGGREQYF. The CDR3 DNA reads as TGTGCCAGCAGCTTATCAGCGGGAGGCCGCGAGCAGTACTTC.

This clonotype was detected many times. A library prepared for alpha chains yielded this beta chain as an off-target read; its size is of little meaning. V is TRBV11-3 and J is TRBJ2-2, with D unclear. This CDR3 contains 14 residues. The V end lost 5 bases, the J end lost 6 bases, and 13 bases lay between the germline ends. Germline V gives CDR1 SGHNT, CDR2 YENEEA. The DNA of the CDR3 is TGTGCCAGCAGCGGACGGAAGGTCCCCGGGGAGCTGTTTTTT. Residues: CASSGRKVPGELFF.

This clonotype was observed at least ten times. Because the library targeted alpha chains, this beta chain is an off-target read whose size means little. The chain has TRBV9 and TRBJ2-6; 7 nucleotides agree with TRBD2. V shed 5 bases and J 1 base; nucleotides not matched to a gene: 3. Germline CDR1 and CDR2: SGDLS and YYNGEE. The CDR3 runs to 15 residues. The CDR3 region has the DNA TGTGCCAGCAGGGGAGGGGAATCTGGGGCCAACGTCCTGACTTTC. This gives the protein CASRGGESGANVLTF.

This clonotype came up many times. Within a library made for alpha chains, this beta chain is off target, and its count is uninformative. This chain connects TRBV5-6 to TRBJ2-4; 7 bases agree with TRBD2. The junction had 12 bases not matched to a gene; V was cut back by 0 bases and J by 9 bases. The CDR3 is 16 amino acids. Germline V CDR1 and CDR2: SGHDT, YYEEEE. CDR3: CASSLAAGAHRSIQYF. For the CDR3, the DNA is TGTGCCAGCAGCTTGGCCGCGGGAGCCCACCGAAGCATTCAGTACTTC.

This clonotype has at least ten counts. In a library made to pick up alpha chains, this beta chain is a stray read with a size that means little. The chain combines TRBV29-1 with TRBJ2-3, with 7 bases aligning to TRBD2. The length of the CDR3 is 14 residues. V trimming: 7 bases; J trimming: 11 bases; junction bases outside the gene matches: 18. The germline V gene has CDR1 SQVTM and CDR2 ANQGSEA. The CDR3 sequence is CSAGGEGRLFGQYF. Here the CDR3 DNA reads TGCAGCGCCGGAGGGGAGGGCCGACTCTTCGGGCAGTATTTT.

This clonotype has at least ten counts. This beta chain came through as a stray read in a library set up for alpha chains, and its size says little. The chain couples TRBV7-9 to TRBJ2-1; 10 nucleotides line up with TRBD2. V dropped 0 bases and J dropped 0; count of bases not matched to a gene: 5. This CDR3 region has 18 residues. Per germline, CDR1 SEHNR and CDR2 FQNEAQ (reference sequence). CDR3 protein: CASSLAFASGSSYNEQFF. In DNA, the CDR3 is TGTGCCAGCAGCTTAGCGTTCGCTAGCGGGAGCTCCTACAATGAGCAGTTCTTC. Looking up the rest from reference TRBV7-9 and TRBJ2-1 gives the full variable domain: DTGVSQNPRHKITKRGQNVTFRCDPISEHNRLYWYRQTLGQGPEFLTYFQNEAQLEKSRLLSDRFSAERPKGSFSTLEIQRTEQGDSAMYLCASSLAFASGSSYNEQFFGPGTRLTVL.

This clonotype came up many times. A read error may account for a junction end that differs from germline. For a library built for alpha chains, this beta chain is a stray read; little rests on its size. The chain couples TRBV7-7 to TRBJ2-2; D call uncertain. Germline V gene lookup returns CDR1 SSHAT and CDR2 FNYEAQ (reference sequence). The CDR3 length is 13 residues. CDR3 loop: CASSRDQVGELFF. Written as DNA, the CDR3 is TGTGCTAGCAGCAGAGACCAAGTGGGGGAGCTGTTTTTT.

This clonotype was found many times. As an off-target read in a library built for alpha chains, this beta chain has a frequency of little significance. This chain connects TRBV5-1 to TRBJ2-1; 8 nucleotides match TRBD2. Per germline, CDR1 SGHRS and CDR2 YFSETQ. Unmatched junction bases numbered 7, after V lost 5 bases and J lost 0 bases. This CDR3 is 16 amino acids long. Written as DNA, the CDR3 is TGCGCCAGCAGGGGAGGAAGCGGGAGCTCCTACAATGAGCAGTTCTTC. This encodes CASRGGSGSSYNEQFF.

This clonotype has at least ten counts. This beta chain represents an off-target read in a library built for alpha chains; its size is of limited meaning. The CDR3 DNA is TGTGCCAGCAGCCTAGGTAGCGGGGGAAACACAGATACGCAGTATTTT. Amino acids: CASSLGSGGNTDTQYF. The chain carries TRBV5-4 and TRBJ2-3; 9 nucleotides line up with TRBD2. This CDR3 spans 16 amino acids. V gave up 4 bases and J gave up 2 bases; unmatched junction bases: 8. From germline, CDR1 is SGHNT and CDR2 YYREEE (reference sequence).

This clonotype was found many times. This beta chain turned up in a library designed for alpha chains; as an off-target read, its abundance says little. The CDR3 coding sequence is TGTGCCAGCAGTTATACCCGTTTGTCGGACAATGAGCAGTTCTTC. Translating it yields CASSYTRLSDNEQFF. The chain employs TRBV6-2 or TRBV6-3 and TRBJ2-1; no firm D call. The CDR3 is made up of 15 amino acids. The germline gives CDR1 MNHEY, CDR2 SVGEGT. Trimming took off 3 bases at V and 5 bases at J, with 14 bases between the two ends.

The sample holds many counts of this clonotype. With the library built for alpha chains, this beta chain is off target and its frequency is not meaningful. The chain recombines TRBV6-1 with TRBJ1-5; D is undetermined. The CDR3 runs to 15 residues. V lost 0 bases, J lost 7 bases, and 13 bases lay in between. Germline V gene lookup returns CDR1 MNHNS and CDR2 SASEGT. CDR3 DNA: TGTGCCAGCAGTGAAGCGGTAGTAGTAGGGCAGCCCCAGCATTTT. Amino acids: CASSEAVVVGQPQHF.

This clonotype came up many times. Found in a library prepared for alpha chains, this beta chain is an off-target read, and its abundance has little meaning. The chain employs TRBV2 and TRBJ1-2, with D unclear. The CDR3 is made up of 15 amino acids. Germline assignment: CDR1 SNHLY and CDR2 FYNNEI. Trimming pared 2 bases from V and 0 bases from J, leaving 10 bases between. CDR3 DNA: TGTGCCAGCAGTGAAAGGGCAGTGACTAACTATGGCTACACCTTC. This codes for CASSERAVTNYGYTF. Full variable domain (remainder filled in from reference TRBV2 and TRBJ1-2): EPEVTQTPSHQVTQMGQEVILRCVPISNHLYFYWYRQILGQKVEFLVSFYNNEISEKSEIFDDQFSVERPDGSNFTLKIRSTKLEDSAMYFCASSERAVTNYGYTFGSGTRLTVV.

This clonotype was picked up many times. This beta chain represents an off-target read in a library built for alpha chains; its size is of limited meaning. The chain joins TRBV29-1 to TRBJ1-2; no reliable D call. This CDR3 spans 10 amino acids. In germline, CDR1 is SQVTM, CDR2 ANQGSEA. V was shortened by 3 bases and J by 6 bases, with 5 bases between the two germline ends. The CDR3 DNA is TGCAGCGTTGAGGATAATGGCTACACCTTC. It is translated as CSVEDNGYTF.

This clonotype was observed many times. This beta chain came through as a stray read in a library set up for alpha chains, and its size says little. This rearrangement joins TRBV2 to TRBJ2-1; 11 positions agree with TRBD2. With 2 bases clipped from V and 8 bases from J, the junction kept 8 bases outside the gene matches. The CDR3 sequence is 16 residues long. Germline lookup yields CDR1 SNHLY and CDR2 FYNNEI. CDR3 sequence: CASSELTSGSIDEQFF. CDR3 coding DNA: TGTGCCAGCAGTGAACTAACTAGCGGGAGTATCGATGAGCAGTTCTTC.

This clonotype is classed as medium-sized. Found in a library prepared for alpha chains, this beta chain is an off-target read, and its abundance has little meaning. The V call is TRBV7-2, the J call TRBJ2-3, with 9 nucleotides matching TRBD1. This CDR3 contains 17 residues. In germline, CDR1 is SGHTA, CDR2 FQGNSA. V shed 5 bases, J shed 4 bases, and the junction held 13 bases outside the gene matches. CDR3 amino acids: CASSQQGQGSLADTQYF. For the CDR3, the DNA is TGTGCCAGCAGCCAGCAGGGACAGGGCTCTCTCGCAGATACGCAGTATTTT.

This clonotype was counted ten times or more. In a library made to pick up alpha chains, this beta chain is a stray read with a size that means little. The V call is TRBV12-3 or TRBV12-4, the J call TRBJ2-7; TRBD1 or TRBD2 may be the D gene (5 bases each). V lost 5 bases, J lost 3 bases, and 14 bases lay in between. CDR3 length: 14 amino acids. The CDR3, as DNA: TGTGCCAGCAGTGGGACCCAGGATCACTACGAGCAGTACTTC. Translating gives CASSGTQDHYEQYF.

In this sample, this clonotype turned up many times. This beta chain is a stray sequence in a library constructed for alpha chains; its clone size is not meaningful. The V call is TRBV5-1, the J call TRBJ1-1; 9 nucleotides match TRBD1. Germline V gives CDR1 SGHRS, CDR2 YFSETQ. This CDR3 is 15 amino acids long. After removal of 5 bases from V and 0 bases from J, the junction contained 5 bases not matched to a gene. CDR3 sequence (DNA): TGCGCCAGCAGGCGGACAGGGGACATGAACACTGAAGCTTTCTTT. This sequence encodes CASRRTGDMNTEAFF. Full variable domain (outside the CDR3, taken from reference TRBV5-1 and TRBJ1-1): KAGVTQTPRYLIKTRGQQVTLSCSPISGHRSVSWYQQTPGQGLQFLFEYFSETQRNKGNFPGRFSGRQFSNSRSEMNVSTLELGDSALYLCASRRTGDMNTEAFFGQGTRLTVV.

This clonotype was observed at least ten times. This beta chain is a stray read from a library made for alpha chains; its abundance is not meaningful. This rearrangement joins TRBV27 to TRBJ2-7; 7 nucleotides match TRBD1. This CDR3 has 13 residues. J was trimmed by 5 bases and V by 7 bases; bases with no gene match: 8. Germline CDR1 and CDR2: MNHEY and SMNVEV (reference sequence). CDR3: CASILRGRNEQYF. The CDR3 nucleotides read TGTGCCAGCATACTGAGGGGGCGGAACGAGCAGTACTTC.

This clonotype has ten or more counts. This beta chain is off target for a library built for alpha chains, so its abundance means little. This chain joins TRBV19 and TRBJ1-1; no clear D gene. There are 14 residues in the CDR3. The germline V and J ends were trimmed by 7 bases and 5 bases, with 17 bases remaining between them. Germline V CDR1 and CDR2: LNHDA, SQIVND (reference sequence). CDR3 loop: CASTSERRVTEAFF. The CDR3 DNA is TGTGCCAGTACCTCCGAAAGGCGGGTTACTGAAGCTTTCTTT.

This clonotype was recorded at least ten times. Found in a library prepared for alpha chains, this beta chain is an off-target read, and its abundance has little meaning. This chain uses TRBV28 with TRBJ1-2; D gene uncertain. There are 15 residues in the CDR3. Germline CDR1 and CDR2: MDHEN and SYDVKM. The V end lost 5 bases, the J end lost 0 bases, and 13 bases lay between the germline ends. The CDR3 bases are TGTGCCAGCAGTCTCAGACACCTAGCTAACTATGGCTACACCTTC. Residues: CASSLRHLANYGYTF.